Following are 12 T cell receptor beta chains from one sample sequenced in a study of blood T cell repertoires in COVID-19. Repertoires were generated with immunoSEQ multiplex PCR, while TCRdb's copy carries only in-frame clones and drops some. The table shows about 220,000 clones, with 80% to 90% occurring only once. The sequencing input was PBMCs or T cells enriched from blood (not recorded which). Receptors originate from a woman between 40 and 55 years old with acute COVID-19.

The V call is TRBV7-9, the J call TRBJ2-1; TRBD1 matches at 7 bases. The junction had 2 bases not matched to a gene; V was cut back by 2 bases and J by 7 bases. CDR3 length equals 13 residues. Germline loops: CDR1 SEHNR, CDR2 FQNEAQ (reference sequence). The chain's CDR3 is CASSLYRGNEQFF. In nucleotides, the CDR3 is TGTGCCAGCAGCTTATACAGGGGTAATGAGCAGTTCTTC.

The gene calls are TRBV3-1 (or the pseudogene TRBV3-2) and TRBJ2-5; D is perhaps TRBD2 (6 bases). The V and J ends lost 0 bases and 2 bases respectively, with 10 bases between them. CDR1 and CDR2 (germline): LGHDT, YNNKEL (reference sequence). There are 15 residues in the CDR3. The CDR3 loop reads CASSQELTSQETQYF. The CDR3 DNA is TGTGCCAGCAGCCAAGAACTGACTAGTCAAGAGACCCAGTACTTC.

The chain couples TRBV5-4 to TRBJ2-2; weak D call: TRBD2 (6 bases). Trimming removed 1 base from V and 3 bases from J, with 10 bases in between. The germline CDR1 and CDR2 sequences are SGHNT and YYREEE (reference sequence). This CDR3 region has 15 residues. CDR3 amino acids: CASSLPRRDTGELFF. In DNA form, the CDR3 reads TGTGCCAGCAGCTTGCCCCGGAGGGACACCGGGGAGCTGTTTTTT.

V is TRBV18 and J is TRBJ1-4; the D gene is possibly TRBD1 (5 bases). V lost 6 bases to trimming and J lost 7 bases, with 24 bases between them. CDR1 is KGHSH and CDR2 is LQKENI in the germline V gene. This CDR3 region has 17 residues. CDR3 amino acids: CASSLGEVSPRGEKLFF. CDR3 in DNA: TGTGCCAGCTCTCTGGGGGAGGTCAGCCCTCGGGGTGAAAAACTGTTTTTT.

This chain connects TRBV2 to TRBJ1-2; a possible D gene is TRBD1 (5 bases). Trimming took off 7 bases at V and 5 bases at J, with 11 bases between the two ends. Per the germline V gene, CDR1 is SNHLY and CDR2 is FYNNEI. The CDR3 covers 12 residues. The CDR3 loop is CASNTDRYGYTF. CDR3 nucleotide sequence: TGTGCCAGCAACACCGACAGATATGGCTACACCTTC. Combining the CDR3 with reference TRBV2 and TRBJ1-2 gives the whole variable domain EPEVTQTPSHQVTQMGQEVILRCVPISNHLYFYWYRQILGQKVEFLVSFYNNEISEKSEIFDDQFSVERPDGSNFTLKIRSTKLEDSAMYFCASNTDRYGYTFGSGTRLTVV.

CDR3: CASSSYRTGRNTEAFF. The DNA of the CDR3 is TGTGCCAGCAGCTCCTACAGGACAGGGAGGAACACTGAAGCTTTCTTT. This chain uses TRBV3-1 (or the pseudogene TRBV3-2) with TRBJ1-1, with 8 positions matching TRBD1. Germline CDR1 and CDR2: LGHDT and YNNKEL (reference sequence). V lost 5 bases to trimming and J lost 1 base; unmatched junction nucleotides: 9. The CDR3 totals 16 residues.

The chain links TRBV19 to TRBJ1-6, with 9 bases fitting TRBD1. With V trimmed by 6 bases and J by 10 bases, 16 bases remained unmatched. Germline V gene data show CDR1 as LNHDA and CDR2 as SQIVND (reference sequence). CDR3 length: 17 residues. The CDR3 loop is CASRQIRGTGSGSPLHF. In nucleotides, the CDR3 is TGTGCCAGTAGGCAAATCCGAGGGACAGGGTCGGGATCACCCCTCCACTTT.

The V gene is TRBV12-3 or TRBV12-4, the J gene TRBJ1-2; possible D gene TRBD1, 5 bases. The CDR3 covers 13 residues. V was clipped by 1 base and J by 4 bases, with 7 bases between them. CDR3 coding DNA: TGTGCCAGCAGTTTAGGACAGCGCTATGGCTACACCTTC. This codes for CASSLGQRYGYTF.

The chain is built from TRBV29-1 and TRBJ2-1, with 9 bases lining up with TRBD2. The CDR3 spans 15 residues. Germline values: CDR1 SQVTM, CDR2 ANQGSEA. V shed 3 bases and J 10 bases; nucleotides not matched to a gene: 13. CDR3: CSVDVLRGGAREQFF. For the CDR3, the DNA is TGCAGCGTTGACGTCCTTCGCGGGGGGGCGCGGGAGCAGTTCTTC.

The rearrangement uses TRBV9 and TRBJ1-2, with D unclear. Germline CDR1 and CDR2: SGDLS and YYNGEE. The CDR3 extends over 13 amino acids. V was clipped by 3 bases and J by 6 bases, with 12 bases between them. The CDR3 reads CASSADLKHGYTF. CDR3 coding DNA: TGTGCCAGCAGCGCAGACTTAAAGCATGGCTACACCTTC.

The chain links TRBV19 to TRBJ1-3, with TRBD1 as a possible D gene (5 bases). Germline V lookup: CDR1 LNHDA, CDR2 SQIVND (reference sequence). Trimming pared 3 bases from V and 0 bases from J, leaving 12 bases between. The CDR3 extends over 16 amino acids. CDR3 bases: TGTGCCAGTAGTATTGTGGCAGGACACTCTGGAAACACCATATATTTT. Translating it yields CASSIVAGHSGNTIYF.

The chain recombines TRBV5-5 with TRBJ2-7, with TRBD2 as a possible D gene (5 bases). Germline V gives CDR1 SGHKS, CDR2 YYEKEE (reference sequence). CDR3 size: 15 residues. Trimming took 3 bases from V and 7 from J, leaving 20 bases between them. This chain's CDR3 is CASSWGGVRVEEQYF. The CDR3 DNA sequence: TGTGCCAGCAGCTGGGGTGGTGTGAGGGTAGAAGAGCAGTACTTC.